The 17 T cell receptor beta chains presented below share a single source sample, sequenced in a study of cytomegalovirus exposure and HLA in healthy donors. This table comes from immunoSEQ multiplex PCR, and its TCRdb copy is limited to in-frame clones, with some not included. This sample has about 360,000 clones; 75% to 90% occur once, and the top ten carry under 0.9%. Source material: PBMCs. The receptors come from a woman aged 18-29 years in good health and CMV-seronegative.

The rearrangement joins TRBV19 to TRBJ1-5; unclear D gene. Germline CDR1 reads LNHDA; CDR2 reads SQIVND (reference sequence). This CDR3 has 18 residues. The germline V and J ends were trimmed by 2 bases and 4 bases, with 21 bases remaining between them. The CDR3 sequence is CASSISRTEATLNQPQHF. The CDR3 DNA reads TGTGCCAGTAGTATATCCCGGACGGAGGCGACTCTTAATCAGCCCCAGCATTTT.

The chain is built from TRBV2 and TRBJ2-5; 14 nucleotides match TRBD2. CDR3 length equals 20 residues. CDR1 and CDR2 (germline): SNHLY, FYNNEI. Losses at the gene ends were 5 bases for V and 0 bases for J; bases not matched to a gene: 14. The CDR3, as DNA: TGTGCCAGCAGTAACCCGACTAGCGGGGGGGCCCCCCGATACCAAGAGACCCAGTACTTC. Its protein product is CASSNPTSGGAPRYQETQYF.

The chain recombines TRBV27 with TRBJ2-7, with 8 positions matching TRBD2. Germline trimming cut 6 bases from V and 5 bases from J; bases unmatched to any gene: 3. Germline values: CDR1 MNHEY, CDR2 SMNVEV (reference sequence). This CDR3 is built from 12 residues. The CDR3 DNA follows: TGTGCCAGCAGGCGGGAGGCCCACGAGCAGTACTTC. It codes for CASRREAHEQYF.

This clone was recorded a few times. V gene TRBV7-8 combines with J gene TRBJ2-7; no firm D call. There are 12 residues in the CDR3. Trimming removed 2 bases at V and 5 bases at J, with 7 bases between. Germline CDR1 reads SGHVS; CDR2 reads FQNEAQ. CDR3 sequence reads: CASSLLFHEQYF. CDR3 nucleotide sequence: TGTGCCAGCAGCTTATTATTCCACGAGCAGTACTTC.

The chain is built from TRBV28 and TRBJ2-4; tentatively, D is TRBD2 (5 bases). CDR1 is MDHEN and CDR2 is SYDVKM in the germline V gene. Between the trimmed V and J ends, which lost 3 bases and 7 bases, there was a span of 10 bases. CDR3 size: 13 residues. CDR3 protein: CASSLEELNIQYF. DNA of the CDR3: TGTGCCAGCAGTTTGGAGGAACTGAACATTCAGTACTTC.

This chain uses TRBV19 with TRBJ2-1, with D possibly being TRBD2 (6 bases). Trimming removed 6 bases from V and 3 bases from J, with 9 bases in between. CDR1 and CDR2 from the germline V gene are LNHDA and SQIVND (reference sequence). The length of the CDR3 is 13 residues. The CDR3 spells CASSISGYNEQFF. The CDR3 nucleotides read TGTGCCAGTAGCATTAGCGGCTACAATGAGCAGTTCTTC.

This clone has only one observation. V gene TRBV5-1 combines with J gene TRBJ2-5; D is undetermined. Trimming left V 0 bases short and J 0 bases short, with 6 bases between. Germline V gene sequence: CDR1 SGHRS, CDR2 YFSETQ. This CDR3 is built from 14 residues. Written as DNA, the CDR3 is TGCGCCAGCAGCTTGGGACTGCACCAAGAGACCCAGTACTTC. Protein: CASSLGLHQETQYF.

This chain uses TRBV28 with TRBJ1-1, with a tentative D call TRBD1 (5 bases). CDR3 length: 14 amino acids. Germline V gene lookup returns CDR1 MDHEN and CDR2 SYDVKM. Trimming left V 6 bases short and J 10 bases short, with 21 bases between. CDR3: CASSRGVLETIAFF. The CDR3, as DNA: TGTGCCAGCAGCCGGGGGGTATTGGAAACTATAGCTTTCTTT.

The V gene is TRBV7-9, the J gene TRBJ1-2, with D tentatively TRBD1 (6 bases). CDR3 size: 18 residues. The V and J ends lost 5 bases and 4 bases respectively, with 26 bases between them. Germline V lookup: CDR1 SEHNR, CDR2 FQNEAQ (reference sequence). CDR3 nucleotide sequence: TGTGCCAGCAGCCCGGGAGGGGGTGGGGTAACCGGGAGCTATGGCTACACCTTC. It codes for CASSPGGGGVTGSYGYTF.

The V and J genes are TRBV6-5 and TRBJ2-1; possible D gene TRBD1, 6 bases. CDR1 MNHEY and CDR2 SVGAGI come from the germline V gene. Trimming pared 7 bases from V and 3 bases from J, leaving 13 bases between. The CDR3 extends over 14 amino acids. The DNA of the CDR3 is TGTGCCAGCACCACAGGGCAGAGCTACAATGAGCAGTTCTTC. Protein sequence: CASTTGQSYNEQFF.

The chain uses TRBV18 and TRBJ1-4; D is unclear. The germline V gene has CDR1 KGHSH and CDR2 LQKENI. This CDR3 is 13 amino acids long. V lost 5 bases to trimming and J lost 1 base, with 5 bases between them. CDR3 residues: CASSEITNEKLFF. CDR3 DNA: TGTGCCAGCTCAGAGATAACTAATGAAAAACTGTTTTTT.

This clone appeared a few times. The same CDR3 arises from other DNA sequences in this sample as well. The V call is TRBV2, the J call TRBJ1-2, with D perhaps matching TRBD1 (5 bases). The CDR3 is 13 residues long. V lost 2 bases to trimming and J lost 4 bases, with 8 bases between them. Germline loops: CDR1 SNHLY, CDR2 FYNNEI. DNA of the CDR3: TGTGCCAGCAGTGAACAGGGTGTCTATGGCTACACCTTC. Protein product: CASSEQGVYGYTF. Complete variable domain (other parts from reference TRBV2 and TRBJ1-2): EPEVTQTPSHQVTQMGQEVILRCVPISNHLYFYWYRQILGQKVEFLVSFYNNEISEKSEIFDDQFSVERPDGSNFTLKIRSTKLEDSAMYFCASSEQGVYGYTFGSGTRLTVV.

This chain uses TRBV15 with TRBJ2-7; TRBD1 aligns across 10 bases. The CDR3 is 13 amino acids. Germline loops: CDR1 LNHNV, CDR2 YYDKDF (reference sequence). Germline trimming cut 10 bases from V and 1 base from J; bases unmatched to any gene: 4. In DNA form, the CDR3 reads TGTGCCATCGGACAGGGGGTTTCCTACGAGCAGTACTTC. This gives the protein CAIGQGVSYEQYF.

V and J are TRBV27 and TRBJ2-1; possible D gene TRBD2, 5 bases. The CDR3 runs 14 residues. Looked up from germline, CDR1 is MNHEY and CDR2 is SMNVEV (reference sequence). V was cut by 8 bases and J by 0 bases, with 11 bases left in between. The CDR3 reads CASESRGSYNEQFF. CDR3 in DNA: TGTGCCAGCGAATCTCGGGGCTCCTACAATGAGCAGTTCTTC.

The chain uses TRBV6-5 and TRBJ1-2, with a possible D match to TRBD1 (6 bases). The germline V gene encodes CDR1 MNHEY and CDR2 SVGAGI. V lost 3 bases and J lost 8, with 13 bases in between. The CDR3 runs 13 residues. CDR3 sequence reads: CASSYLQGQGYTF. Written as DNA, the CDR3 is TGTGCCAGCAGTTATCTCCAGGGGCAAGGCTACACCTTC.

The V call is TRBV2, the J call TRBJ1-2; TRBD1 matches at 9 bases. The CDR3 is 12 amino acids. Germline trimming cut 5 bases from V and 10 bases from J; bases unmatched to any gene: 5. Germline CDR1 and CDR2: SNHLY and FYNNEI. CDR3 coding DNA: TGTGCCAGCAGTAAGGGACAGGGTGACTACACCTTC. Protein: CASSKGQGDYTF.

The chain joins TRBV2 to TRBJ2-1, with D tentatively TRBD2 (5 bases). This CDR3 comprises 13 residues. The germline V gene encodes CDR1 SNHLY and CDR2 FYNNEI. V was clipped by 2 bases and J by 8 bases, with 10 bases between them. The CDR3 DNA sequence: TGTGCCAGCAGTGAAATCCTGAGGGATGAGCAGTTCTTC. Translation: CASSEILRDEQFF.